Listed below are T cell receptor beta chains from one sample, sequenced in a study of vaccination effects on CD4 cells after COVID-19. These receptors have no known antigen. Measured with immunoSEQ multiplex PCR; TCRdb has only the in-frame clones, and not every one. This table holds some 70,000 clones, about four fifths found once. The sample was CD4+ T cells from PBMCs cultured with SARS-CoV-2 spike peptides, taken before COVID-19 vaccination. The receptor set was obtained from a human donor who received a COVID-19 vaccine. The CDR3 runs from the conserved cysteine through the conserved F or W. The order of the fields is D gene, J gene, V gene, clone size, CDR3 protein, CDR3 DNA. The D gene is left open where the match is weak. Only part of the rows carry a size: once, few, many, or a class if the clone is expanded.

D: -
J: TRBJ1-1
V: TRBV7-2
size: -
CDR3: CASSLALDTEAFF
DNA: TGTGCCAGCAGCCTGGCTTTGGACACTGAAGCTTTCTTT

D: -
J: TRBJ2-1
V: TRBV7-9
size: -
CDR3: CASSLIRDSVGNEQFF
DNA: TGTGCCAGCAGTTTAATCCGGGATTCTGTTGGCAATGAGCAGTTCTTC

D: TRBD1
J: TRBJ1-4
V: TRBV4-3
size: -
CDR3: CASSSNRQGDEKLFF
DNA: TGCGCCAGCAGCTCAAACAGACAGGGGGATGAAAAACTGTTTTTT

D: -
J: TRBJ1-6
V: TRBV19
size: -
CDR3: CASSIGKNSPLHF
DNA: TGTGCCAGTAGTATTGGGAAGAATTCACCCCTCCACTTT

D: -
J: TRBJ2-2
V: TRBV19
size: -
CDR3: CASSIRSGSTGELFF
DNA: TGTGCCAGTAGTATACGGTCAGGATCCACCGGGGAGCTGTTTTTT

D: -
J: TRBJ2-2
V: TRBV10-1
size: -
CDR3: CASSETGSTGELFF
DNA: TGCGCCAGCAGTGAGACAGGGAGCACCGGGGAGCTGTTTTTT

D: -
J: TRBJ1-5
V: TRBV2
size: few
CDR3: CASSPQDNQPQHF
DNA: TGTGCCAGCAGTCCCCAGGATAATCAGCCCCAGCATTTT

D: -
J: TRBJ1-6
V: TRBV6-6
size: few
CDR3: CASSYRRDNSPLHF
DNA: TGTGCCAGCAGTTACCGACGGGATAATTCACCCCTCCACTTT

D: TRBD2
J: TRBJ2-3
V: TRBV7-2
size: -
CDR3: CASSRSGGPDTQYF
DNA: TGTGCCAGCAGCAGGAGCGGGGGACCAGATACGCAGTATTTT

D: -
J: TRBJ1-1
V: TRBV12-3/TRBV12-4
size: -
CDR3: CASSSRTEGAFF
DNA: TGTGCCAGCAGTTCCCGGACAGAAGGAGCTTTCTTT

D: -
J: TRBJ1-4
V: TRBV10-3
size: -
CDR3: CAISGLPNEKLFF
DNA: TGTGCCATCAGTGGGCTTCCTAATGAAAAACTGTTTTTT

D: -
J: TRBJ2-1
V: TRBV7-3
size: -
CDR3: CASSSDRGEQFF
DNA: TGTGCCAGCAGCTCCGACCGGGGTGAGCAGTTCTTC

D: -
J: TRBJ2-3
V: TRBV28
size: -
CDR3: CASRVLERGDTQYF
DNA: TGTGCCAGCAGGGTACTAGAACGAGGAGATACGCAGTATTTT

D: -
J: TRBJ1-6
V: TRBV2
size: -
CDR3: CASSGREESPLHF
DNA: TGTGCCAGCTCCGGGAGAGAAGAATCACCCCTCCACTTT

D: -
J: TRBJ1-2
V: TRBV20-1
size: -
CDR3: CSASTRDGNYGYTF
DNA: TGCAGTGCGAGTACACGGGACGGCAACTATGGCTACACCTTC

D: -
J: TRBJ1-5
V: TRBV19
size: -
CDR3: CASSIWTGNNNQPQHF
DNA: TGTGCCAGTAGCATATGGACTGGAAACAACAATCAGCCCCAGCATTTT

D: -
J: TRBJ1-2
V: TRBV19
size: -
CDR3: CASSIGDTLNYGYTF
DNA: TGTGCCAGTAGTATAGGAGACACCCTTAACTATGGCTACACCTTC

D: -
J: TRBJ2-3
V: TRBV9
size: -
CDR3: CASNLGAGFTDTQYF
DNA: TGTGCCAGCAATTTGGGTGCAGGGTTCACAGATACGCAGTATTTT

D: -
J: TRBJ1-4
V: TRBV18
size: once
CDR3: CASSPDIATNEKLFF
DNA: TGTGCCAGCTCACCCGACATAGCAACTAATGAAAAACTGTTTTTT

D: TRBD1
J: TRBJ1-2
V: TRBV6-5
size: -
CDR3: CASIQGGSYYGYTF
DNA: TGTGCCAGCATTCAAGGGGGCAGTTACTATGGCTACACCTTC

D: -
J: TRBJ1-1
V: TRBV5-6
size: once
CDR3: CASSLGADWYQPNTEAFF
DNA: TGTGCCAGCAGCTTGGGCGCCGATTGGTACCAACCGAACACTGAAGCTTTCTTT

D: -
J: TRBJ1-1
V: TRBV9
size: -
CDR3: CASSPPSSMNTEAFF
DNA: TGTGCCAGCAGCCCCCCAAGTTCCATGAACACTGAAGCTTTCTTT

D: TRBD1
J: TRBJ1-1
V: TRBV12-3/TRBV12-4
size: -
CDR3: CASSGTGFRTFF
DNA: TGTGCCAGCAGTGGGACAGGGTTTAGGACTTTCTTT

D: -
J: TRBJ2-5
V: TRBV7-2
size: -
CDR3: CASSFPQETQYF
DNA: TGTGCCAGCAGCTTCCCACAAGAGACCCAGTACTTC

D: -
J: TRBJ2-1
V: TRBV3-1/TRBV3-2
size: -
CDR3: CASSRRTANVAGYNEQFF
DNA: TGTGCCAGCAGCCGACGGACGGCTAATGTCGCGGGGTACAATGAGCAGTTCTTC

D: -
J: TRBJ2-1
V: TRBV7-3
size: -
CDR3: CASSLTGVEGEQFF
DNA: TGTGCCAGCAGCTTAACAGGGGTCGAGGGTGAGCAGTTCTTC

D: TRBD1
J: TRBJ2-6
V: TRBV28
size: once
CDR3: CASTPGGSGANVLTF
DNA: TGTGCCAGCACCCCAGGGGGATCTGGGGCCAACGTCCTGACTTTC

D: TRBD1
J: TRBJ2-3
V: TRBV6-6
size: -
CDR3: CASSPGQGKADTQYF
DNA: TGTGCCAGCAGCCCAGGACAGGGTAAGGCAGATACGCAGTATTTT

D: -
J: TRBJ1-3
V: TRBV7-9
size: -
CDR3: CASSQWYSEFGNTIYF
DNA: TGTGCCAGCAGCCAGTGGTACTCGGAATTTGGAAACACCATATATTTT

D: TRBD2
J: TRBJ2-1
V: TRBV30
size: -
CDR3: CAWSSARTLGGRFNEQFF
DNA: TGTGCCTGGAGCTCTGCCCGGACACTGGGAGGGAGGTTCAATGAGCAGTTCTTC

D: TRBD1
J: TRBJ2-6
V: TRBV6-6
size: -
CDR3: CASRDRADSGANVLTF
DNA: TGTGCCAGCAGGGACAGGGCAGACTCTGGGGCCAACGTCCTGACTTTC

D: -
J: TRBJ2-5
V: TRBV6-2/TRBV6-3
size: -
CDR3: CASSYRWGYQETQYF
DNA: TGTGCCAGCAGTTACAGGTGGGGGTACCAAGAGACCCAGTACTTC

D: TRBD1
J: TRBJ1-6
V: TRBV7-8
size: -
CDR3: CASSLRDRSDSPLHF
DNA: TGTGCCAGCAGCCTACGGGACAGGTCGGATTCACCCCTCCACTTT

D: -
J: TRBJ2-5
V: TRBV9
size: -
CDR3: CASSPGDRTPPKTQYF
DNA: TGTGCCAGCAGCCCGGGTGACCGCACACCTCCGAAGACCCAGTACTTC

D: -
J: TRBJ1-2
V: TRBV15
size: -
CDR3: CATSRDVVNYGYTF
DNA: TGTGCCACCAGCAGAGATGTAGTTAACTATGGCTACACCTTC

D: TRBD1
J: TRBJ1-2
V: TRBV19
size: -
CDR3: CASSTLDRGVYGYTF
DNA: TGTGCCAGTAGTACCCTCGACAGGGGAGTTTATGGCTACACCTTC

D: -
J: TRBJ2-1
V: TRBV4-3
size: -
CDR3: CASSQGDRRDEQFF
DNA: TGCGCCAGCAGCCAAGGCGATCGGAGGGATGAGCAGTTCTTC

D: -
J: TRBJ1-4
V: TRBV25-1
size: -
CDR3: CASRDSGGEKLFF
DNA: TGTGCCAGCAGAGACAGCGGAGGTGAAAAACTGTTTTTT

D: -
J: TRBJ2-2
V: TRBV2
size: -
CDR3: CASSDQGGPTGELFF
DNA: TGTGCCAGCAGTGACCAGGGGGGGCCGACCGGGGAGCTGTTTTTT

D: TRBD1
J: TRBJ1-2
V: TRBV18
size: -
CDR3: CASSPPGTGGDYGYTF
DNA: TGTGCCAGCTCACCACCTGGGACAGGGGGCGACTATGGCTACACCTTC

D: TRBD1
J: TRBJ2-2
V: TRBV5-1
size: -
CDR3: CASSLFDRENTGELFF
DNA: TGCGCCAGCAGCCTATTTGACAGGGAGAACACCGGGGAGCTGTTTTTT

D: TRBD2
J: TRBJ2-2
V: TRBV7-3
size: few
CDR3: CASSLNSLAGLAGELFF
DNA: TGTGCCAGCAGCTTAAATAGCCTAGCGGGGTTGGCCGGGGAGCTGTTTTTT

D: -
J: TRBJ1-1
V: TRBV7-3
size: -
CDR3: CASSRKGGGELTEAFF
DNA: TGTGCCAGCAGCAGGAAGGGTGGGGGCGAGCTCACTGAAGCTTTCTTT

D: -
J: TRBJ1-1
V: TRBV28
size: -
CDR3: CASRPIQNTEAFF
DNA: TGTGCCAGCAGACCCATTCAGAACACTGAAGCTTTCTTT

D: -
J: TRBJ1-5
V: TRBV6-1
size: -
CDR3: CASSQGNQPQHF
DNA: TGTGCCAGCAGTCAGGGCAATCAGCCCCAGCATTTT

D: -
J: TRBJ1-4
V: TRBV6-1
size: -
CDR3: CASSDMWGSREKLFF
DNA: TGTGCCAGCAGTGACATGTGGGGGAGCCGTGAAAAACTGTTTTTT

D: -
J: TRBJ2-5
V: TRBV6-4
size: -
CDR3: CASRGPPKETQYF
DNA: TGTGCCAGCAGAGGCCCACCAAAAGAGACCCAGTACTTC

D: TRBD1
J: TRBJ2-1
V: TRBV18
size: few
CDR3: CASSPGQDNEQFF
DNA: TGTGCCAGCTCACCGGGACAGGACAATGAGCAGTTCTTC

D: -
J: TRBJ1-2
V: TRBV5-1
size: -
CDR3: CASSLDAGGSYGYTF
DNA: TGCGCCAGCAGCTTGGATGCGGGTGGAAGCTATGGCTACACCTTC

D: -
J: TRBJ2-3
V: TRBV28
size: -
CDR3: CASSFLGAKDTQYF
DNA: TGTGCCAGCAGTTTTCTCGGGGCCAAAGATACGCAGTATTTT

D: -
J: TRBJ1-5
V: TRBV19
size: -
CDR3: CASSPRSTDNNQPQHF
DNA: TGTGCCAGTAGTCCTCGCAGTACAGACAACAATCAGCCCCAGCATTTT

D: -
J: TRBJ2-3
V: TRBV29-1
size: -
CDR3: CSVAGVSTDTQYF
DNA: TGCAGCGTTGCAGGGGTAAGCACAGATACGCAGTATTTT

D: -
J: TRBJ2-5
V: TRBV12-5
size: -
CDR3: CASGTEVETQYF
DNA: TGTGCTAGTGGCACCGAGGTGGAGACCCAGTACTTC